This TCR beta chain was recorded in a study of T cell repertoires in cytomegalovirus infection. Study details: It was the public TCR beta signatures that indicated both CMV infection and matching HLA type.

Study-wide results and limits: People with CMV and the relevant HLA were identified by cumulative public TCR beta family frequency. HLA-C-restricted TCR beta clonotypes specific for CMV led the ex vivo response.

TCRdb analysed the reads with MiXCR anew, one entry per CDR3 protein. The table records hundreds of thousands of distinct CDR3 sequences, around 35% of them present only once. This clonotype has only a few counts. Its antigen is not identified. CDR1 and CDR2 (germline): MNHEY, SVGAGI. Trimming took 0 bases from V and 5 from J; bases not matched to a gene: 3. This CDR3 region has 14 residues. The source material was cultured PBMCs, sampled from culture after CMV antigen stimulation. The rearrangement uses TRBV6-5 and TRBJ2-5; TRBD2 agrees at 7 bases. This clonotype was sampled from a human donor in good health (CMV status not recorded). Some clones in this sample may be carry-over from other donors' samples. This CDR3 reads CASSYSRRGETQYF. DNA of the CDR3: TGTGCCAGCAGTTACTCGAGGCGGGGGGAGACCCAGTACTTC.